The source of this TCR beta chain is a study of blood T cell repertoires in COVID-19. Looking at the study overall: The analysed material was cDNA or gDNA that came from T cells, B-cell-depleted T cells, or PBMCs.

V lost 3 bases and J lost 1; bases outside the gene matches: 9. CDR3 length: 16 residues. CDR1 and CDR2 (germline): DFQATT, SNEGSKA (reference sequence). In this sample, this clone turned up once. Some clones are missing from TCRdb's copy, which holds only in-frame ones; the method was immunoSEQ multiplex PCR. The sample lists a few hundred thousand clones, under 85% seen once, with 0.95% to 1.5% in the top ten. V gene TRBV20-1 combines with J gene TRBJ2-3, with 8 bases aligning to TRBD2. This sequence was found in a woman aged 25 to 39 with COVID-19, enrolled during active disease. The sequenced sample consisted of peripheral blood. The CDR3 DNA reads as TGCAGTGCTAGTGGGGACGCGGGGGGTGGCACAGATACGCAGTATTTT. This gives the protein CSASGDAGGGTDTQYF.